These 29 T cell receptor beta chains were all obtained from the same sample, sequenced in a study of blood T cells in healthy people across ages. The second PCR ran roughly 6 to 11 cycles with a sample-barcoded 5' primer and J-beta primers. Via MiXCR, TCRdb re-called the 5' RACE reads, giving one row per CDR3 protein. The sample lists roughly 800,000 distinct CDR3 sequences, approximately 35% occurring once. Sample: blood. The receptors were sampled from a young man in good health.

This chain links TRBV7-2 with TRBJ1-4; 7 bases match TRBD1. V lost 5 bases, J lost 7 bases, and 10 bases stayed unmatched. The CDR3 spans 15 residues. Germline-derived CDR1 and CDR2 are SGHTA and FQGNSA. The DNA of the CDR3 is TGTGCCAGCAGCACTCTTAGGGGGCGGACTGAAAAACTGTTTTTT. It yields the protein CASSTLRGRTEKLFF.

Points on this clonotype: The germline gene is not matched at one end of the junction; a read error may be the cause. This sequence joins TRBV7-2 and TRBJ1-1; D unresolved. Germline V CDR1 and CDR2: SGHTA, FQGNSA. This CDR3 spans 14 amino acids. This CDR3 reads CANSLTIKDTEAFF. The DNA of the CDR3 is TGTGCCAACAGCTTGACGATCAAGGACACTGAAGCTTTCTTT.

This clonotype came up many times. The V call is TRBV20-1, the J call TRBJ2-3; D call uncertain. The CDR3 runs to 13 residues. V lost 5 bases to trimming and J lost 1 base, with 10 bases between them. Germline-derived CDR1 and CDR2 are DFQATT and SNEGSKA (reference sequence). CDR3 nucleotides: TGCAGTGCTCCCCTGGTGGGCACAGATACGCAGTATTTT. It specifies CSAPLVGTDTQYF.

This chain uses TRBV6-2 or TRBV6-3 with TRBJ2-1; the D gene is possibly TRBD1 (5 bases). Germline V gene data show CDR1 as MNHEY and CDR2 as SVGEGT. Trimming cost V 5 bases and J 0 bases, with 14 bases left between them. The CDR3 is 16 amino acids. CDR3 sequence reads: CASSRFTGSSYNEQFF. The CDR3 coding sequence is TGTGCCAGCAGTAGGTTCACAGGTAGCTCCTACAATGAGCAGTTCTTC.

The genes are TRBV7-2 and TRBJ1-2, with 8 nucleotides matching TRBD1. This CDR3 is built from 13 residues. Germline V CDR1 and CDR2: SGHTA, FQGNSA. The ends lost 8 bases at V and 5 bases at J; junction bases unmatched: 7. The CDR3 reads CASQGAQRYGYTF. In DNA form, the CDR3 reads TGTGCCAGCCAGGGGGCGCAACGGTATGGCTACACCTTC.

As concerns this clonotype: A much larger clone differs from this one at a single base, so this may be a read error. CDR3 sequence: CSARTSGGGRDTQYF. CDR3 DNA sequence: TGCAGTGCTAGGACTAGCGGGGGCGGTAGGGATACGCAGTATTTT. The rearrangement links TRBV20-1 to TRBJ2-3; 12 bases are shared with TRBD2. CDR3 length equals 15 residues. The V gene end was trimmed by 3 bases and the J gene end by 6 bases; junction bases not matched to a gene: 7. Germline CDR1 reads DFQATT; CDR2 reads SNEGSKA (reference sequence).

V and J are TRBV20-1 and TRBJ1-5; no definite D call. This CDR3 comprises 13 residues. Germline CDR1 reads DFQATT; CDR2 reads SNEGSKA (reference sequence). Trimming shortened V by 1 base and J by 5 bases, and 9 bases separated the two germline ends. This chain's CDR3 is CSARVSSDQPQHF. The DNA of the CDR3 is TGCAGTGCTAGAGTAAGTTCCGATCAGCCCCAGCATTTT.

The J gene is TRBJ1-2, the V gene TRBV20-1; TRBD1 might be the D (5 bases). Germline V gene sequence: CDR1 DFQATT, CDR2 SNEGSKA (reference sequence). Trimming took off 5 bases at V and 3 bases at J, with 19 bases between the two ends. The CDR3 length is 15 residues. CDR3 nucleotides: TGCAGTGCTTACCCCGCGGGGGTTGTCGACTATGGCTACACCTTC. This translates into CSAYPAGVVDYGYTF.

The rearrangement links TRBV4-2 to TRBJ2-2; 11 bases fit TRBD2. J gave up 0 bases and V 6 bases, and 9 bases lay outside the gene matches. Germline CDR1 and CDR2: LGHNA and YNFKEQ. The CDR3 loop spans 18 amino acids. CDR3 protein: CASRRLAGRVSNTGELFF. In DNA form, the CDR3 reads TGTGCCAGCAGGAGACTAGCGGGGAGAGTTTCGAACACCGGGGAGCTGTTTTTT.

A few counts support this clonotype. This chain connects TRBV7-9 to TRBJ2-5; tentatively, D is TRBD1 or TRBD2 (5 bases each). The length of the CDR3 is 11 residues. Trimming removed 6 bases from V and 11 bases from J, with 13 bases in between. CDR1 SEHNR and CDR2 FQNEAQ come from the germline V gene (reference sequence). In nucleotides, the CDR3 is TGTGCCAGCAGACTCCTGGGGGAGCAGTACTTC. Translated: CASRLLGEQYF. The variable domain in full, completed from reference TRBV7-9 and TRBJ2-5, reads DTGVSQNPRHKITKRGQNVTFRCDPISEHNRLYWYRQTLGQGPEFLTYFQNEAQLEKSRLLSDRFSAERPKGSFSTLEIQRTEQGDSAMYLCASRLLGEQYFGPGTRLLVL.

The chain employs TRBV12-3 or TRBV12-4 and TRBJ2-1, with 7 nucleotides matching TRBD2. V dropped 7 bases and J dropped 9; count of bases not matched to a gene: 9. CDR3 length: 13 residues. The CDR3 DNA is TGTGCCAGCACCGCTCGGGGGGATATTGAGCAGTTCTTC. This sequence encodes CASTARGDIEQFF.

There are many counts of this clonotype. The V call is TRBV5-1, the J call TRBJ1-2; D not resolved. Germline V gives CDR1 SGHRS, CDR2 YFSETQ. Between the trimmed V and J ends, which lost 3 bases and 1 base, there was a span of 10 bases. The CDR3 has 14 residues. The CDR3 bases are TGCGCCAGCAGCTCCCAGACATTTAACTATGGCTACACCTTC. Its protein is CASSSQTFNYGYTF.

This chain uses TRBV5-5 with TRBJ1-2; D possibly corresponds to TRBD1 (5 bases). Trimming removed 0 bases from V and 3 bases from J, with 9 bases in between. The germline V gene has CDR1 SGHKS and CDR2 YYEKEE (reference sequence). The CDR3 covers 14 residues. The chain's CDR3 is CASSLEWGDYGYTF. In DNA, the CDR3 is TGTGCCAGCAGCTTGGAGTGGGGGGACTATGGCTACACCTTC.

The chain recombines TRBV5-1 with TRBJ1-1, with 11 bases that match TRBD1. The ends lost 3 bases at V and 6 bases at J; junction bases unmatched: 4. Germline CDR1 reads SGHRS; CDR2 reads YFSETQ. The CDR3 runs 14 residues. This CDR3 is CASSSPGQGAEAFF. The CDR3 DNA reads TGCGCCAGCAGCTCACCGGGACAGGGGGCTGAAGCTTTCTTT. Combining the CDR3 with reference TRBV5-1 and TRBJ1-1 gives the whole variable domain KAGVTQTPRYLIKTRGQQVTLSCSPISGHRSVSWYQQTPGQGLQFLFEYFSETQRNKGNFPGRFSGRQFSNSRSEMNVSTLELGDSALYLCASSSPGQGAEAFFGQGTRLTVV.

This clonotype was detected many times. The gene calls are TRBV20-1 and TRBJ2-1; D could derive from TRBD1 or TRBD2 (5 bases each). CDR1 is DFQATT, CDR2 SNEGSKA, per germline (reference sequence). The CDR3 length is 14 residues. The CDR3 loop is CRDEGPPPENEQFF. The CDR3 nucleotides are TGCAGGGACGAGGGACCCCCTCCCGAGAATGAGCAGTTCTTC.

This clonotype was recorded a few times. The rearrangement links TRBV7-6 to TRBJ1-6, with D possibly matching TRBD1 (6 bases). CDR1 and CDR2 (germline): SGHVS, FNYEAQ. Trimming took off 1 base at V and 6 bases at J, with 13 bases between the two ends. The CDR3 sequence is 16 residues long. The CDR3 DNA reads as TGTGCCAGCAGCTTAGAAGCAGGGGAGGGTAATTCACCCCTCCACTTT. Translating it yields CASSLEAGEGNSPLHF.

In its sample, this clonotype was seen a few times. The V gene is TRBV9, the J gene TRBJ2-1; tentative D call: TRBD1 (6 bases). CDR3 length: 16 amino acids. Trimming shortened V by 4 bases and J by 2 bases, and 16 bases separated the two germline ends. Per the germline V gene, CDR1 is SGDLS and CDR2 is YYNGEE. CDR3 loop: CASSHSYSGAYNEQFF. CDR3 bases: TGTGCCAGCAGCCATTCGTACTCAGGGGCCTACAATGAGCAGTTCTTC. Full variable domain (rest looked up from reference TRBV9 and TRBJ2-1): DSGVTQTPKHLITATGQRVTLRCSPRSGDLSVYWYQQSLDQGLQFLIQYYNGEERAKGNILERFSAQQFPDLHSELNLSSLELGDSALYFCASSHSYSGAYNEQFFGPGTRLTVL.

In this sample, this clonotype turned up many times. The chain joins TRBV20-1 to TRBJ1-5; D is uncertain. The CDR3 sequence is 13 residues long. CDR1 and CDR2 from the germline V gene are DFQATT and SNEGSKA (reference sequence). The V end was cut by 5 bases, the J end by 2 bases, with 10 bases between. The CDR3 region has the DNA TGCAGTGCTTTATCCATGGGCAATCAGCCCCAGCATTTT. Translated: CSALSMGNQPQHF.

CDR3 amino acids: CASSQTTGFSNQPQHF. The CDR3 nucleotides read TGTGCCAGCAGTCAAACGACAGGGTTTAGCAATCAGCCCCAGCATTTT. This chain uses TRBV12-3 or TRBV12-4 with TRBJ1-5; 7 positions match TRBD1. J was trimmed by 0 bases and V by 5 bases; bases with no gene match: 7. The CDR3 length is 16 residues.

This clonotype has only a few counts. This chain connects TRBV4-3 to TRBJ2-3; D remains unclear. CDR3 length: 16 residues. Trimming left V 0 bases short and J 5 bases short, with 15 bases between. Germline-derived CDR1 and CDR2 are LGHNA and YSLEER. The CDR3 reads CASSQDLATWGDTQYF. CDR3 bases: TGCGCCAGCAGCCAAGATCTGGCAACTTGGGGAGATACGCAGTATTTT.

The chain employs TRBV19 and TRBJ2-5, with 9 nucleotides matching TRBD1. The ends lost 8 bases at V and 11 bases at J; junction bases unmatched: 24. The germline V gene has CDR1 LNHDA and CDR2 SQIVND (reference sequence). The CDR3 is 17 amino acids. CDR3 bases: TGTGCCAGTCAAATCCCCCAGGGATGGGACAGGGTTTGGGAGCAGTACTTC. It translates to CASQIPQGWDRVWEQYF.

Remarks on this clonotype: Since a much larger clone is just one base distant, this may be a read error. V is TRBV4-3 and J is TRBJ2-7, with 9 positions matching TRBD1. The CDR3 is 16 amino acids. Germline loops: CDR1 LGHNA, CDR2 YSLEER. The CDR3 DNA follows: TGCGCCAGCAGCCAAGATCGGACAGGGGTCTCCTACGAGCGGTACTTC. Its translation: CASSQDRTGVSYERYF.

In this sample, this clonotype turned up many times. The chain employs TRBV20-1 and TRBJ2-1; D call uncertain. Germline-derived CDR1 and CDR2 are DFQATT and SNEGSKA (reference sequence). Trimming took 3 bases from V and 3 from J, leaving 12 bases between them. The CDR3 runs 14 residues. DNA of the CDR3: TGCAGTGCTAGTATGACCCTTAACTACAATGAGCAGTTCTTC. It specifies CSASMTLNYNEQFF.

In this sample, this clonotype turned up many times. The rearrangement joins TRBV5-5 to TRBJ2-1; D is possibly TRBD1 or TRBD2 (6 bases each). Germline V CDR1 and CDR2: SGHKS, YYEKEE (reference sequence). The germline V and J ends were trimmed by 1 base and 8 bases, with 10 bases remaining between them. The CDR3 runs 13 residues. The CDR3 DNA sequence: TGTGCCAGCAGCTTGATCGGGGGCCATGAGCAGTTCTTC. Protein sequence: CASSLIGGHEQFF.

The sample holds a few counts of this clonotype. The chain combines TRBV29-1 with TRBJ1-1; D is ambiguous. With 4 bases removed from V and 1 base from J, the gap between germline ends came to 4 bases. The CDR3 is 11 residues long. Per germline, CDR1 SQVTM and CDR2 ANQGSEA. In nucleotides, the CDR3 is TGCAGCGTTGCCCAGAACACTGAAGCTTTCTTT. It is translated as CSVAQNTEAFF.

This chain uses TRBV7-3 with TRBJ2-1; 11 positions match TRBD2. The germline gives CDR1 SGHTA, CDR2 FQGTGA. The CDR3 is 16 amino acids. V lost 5 bases to trimming and J lost 6 bases; unmatched junction nucleotides: 9. The CDR3 spells CASSPHSGGGFNEQFF. The DNA of the CDR3 is TGTGCCAGCAGCCCACATAGCGGGGGGGGGTTCAATGAGCAGTTCTTC.

This clonotype has more than one count but fewer than ten. This rearrangement joins TRBV5-1 to TRBJ2-3, with TRBD1 as a possible D gene (6 bases). V shed 1 base and J shed 4 bases, with 13 bases lying between them. CDR1 SGHRS and CDR2 YFSETQ come from the germline V gene. The CDR3 sequence is 15 residues long. The CDR3 spells CASSLLTGSPDTQYF. CDR3 nucleotide sequence: TGCGCCAGCAGCTTGTTAACAGGGTCGCCAGATACGCAGTATTTT.

This clonotype turned up a few times. This sequence joins TRBV7-2 and TRBJ2-1, with a weak D call TRBD2 (7 bases). This CDR3 has 17 amino acids. Trimming removed 5 bases at V and 5 bases at J, with 22 bases between. Germline V gives CDR1 SGHTA, CDR2 FQGNSA. The CDR3 sequence: CASSLNPGGPPDNEQFF. The CDR3 DNA is TGTGCCAGCAGCCTCAACCCCGGGGGGCCTCCCGACAATGAGCAGTTCTTC. Full variable domain (remainder filled in from reference TRBV7-2 and TRBJ2-1): GAGVSQSPSNKVTEKGKDVELRCDPISGHTALYWYRQSLGQGLEFLIYFQGNSAPDKSGLPSDRFSAERTGGSVSTLTIQRTQQEDSAVYLCASSLNPGGPPDNEQFFGPGTRLTVL.

The rearrangement joins TRBV6-1 to TRBJ2-3; a weak D match, TRBD1 (5 bases). Trimming removed 6 bases from V and 0 bases from J, with 19 bases in between. Germline V lookup: CDR1 MNHNS, CDR2 SASEGT. This CDR3 spans 17 amino acids. The CDR3 DNA follows: TGTGCCAGCAGGGGGCCAACCGACACTTTTAGCACAGATACGCAGTATTTT. Its protein product is CASRGPTDTFSTDTQYF.